Here is one T cell receptor beta chain with its context. This entry comes from a study of blood T cell repertoires in COVID-19. At the level of the study: Acute and convalescent COVID-19 samples came from the United States, Italy and Spain.

Using immunoSEQ multiplex PCR, the repertoire was profiled, and TCRdb retains in-frame clones only, with some absent. The sample contains approximately 500,000 clones, 88% of which appear only once. The V end lost 10 bases, the J end lost 2 bases, and 20 bases lay between the germline ends. Germline assignment: CDR1 ENHRY and CDR2 SYGVKD. The length of the CDR3 is 15 residues. Self-reported history from a screening survey and questionnaire set each donor's cohort. The receptor's source is a woman in her forties who had recovered from COVID-19. The chain has TRBV10-3 and TRBJ1-2, with D perhaps TRBD1 (5 bases). Input material: PBMCs or T cells enriched from blood (not recorded which). The CDR3 sequence: CATQTGGVLNYGYTF. Written as DNA, the CDR3 is TGTGCCACCCAGACGGGGGGGGTCCTAAACTATGGCTACACCTTC.